Shown below are 20 T cell receptor beta chains from a single sample sequenced in a study of graft-versus-host responses after intestinal transplantation. These receptors have no known antigen. Here immunoSEQ multiplex PCR was the method, and the copy in TCRdb shows in-frame clones only, minus some. The table has about 110,000 clones, about 91% seen once. This specimen was unstimulated CD4+ T cells sorted from spleen or lymph node cells, taken before transplant. Receptor source: a human donor who was the organ donor for an intestinal transplant.

The rearrangement uses TRBV4-1 and TRBJ2-3; possibly TRBD2 for D (6 bases). The germline V and J ends were trimmed by 5 bases and 6 bases, with 21 bases remaining between them. This CDR3 contains 16 residues. The germline CDR1 and CDR2 sequences are MGHRA and YSYEKL. CDR3 DNA sequence: TGCGCCAGCAGCTCTACCTTAACGTCAGGAGGGGATACGCAGTATTTT. Its protein is CASSSTLTSGGDTQYF.

This rearrangement joins TRBV27 to TRBJ1-5; no clear D. V lost 4 bases and J 0 bases, leaving 10 bases between the germline ends. The CDR3 totals 15 residues. Germline CDR1 and CDR2: MNHEY and SMNVEV (reference sequence). CDR3 DNA sequence: TGTGCCAGCAGTTACAGTGTCCATAGCAATCAGCCCCAGCATTTT. As protein: CASSYSVHSNQPQHF.

The chain employs TRBV6-5 and TRBJ2-1; TRBD2 aligns across 10 bases. The germline CDR1 and CDR2 sequences are MNHEY and SVGAGI. The CDR3 is made up of 14 amino acids. Trimming cost V 6 bases and J 5 bases; bases outside gene matches: 4. In DNA, the CDR3 is TGTGCCAGCAGCATAGCGGGGGGAAACAATGAGCAGTTCTTC. Protein product: CASSIAGGNNEQFF.

V gene TRBV5-1 combines with J gene TRBJ2-7; 11 bases are shared with TRBD2. V shed 0 bases, J shed 3 bases, and the junction held 11 bases outside the gene matches. Per germline, CDR1 SGHRS and CDR2 YFSETQ. The CDR3 loop spans 18 amino acids. The CDR3 region has the DNA TGCGCCAGCAGCTTGGTACTAGCGGGGGCCTCTCATCGCTACGAGCAGTACTTC. Translated: CASSLVLAGASHRYEQYF. Combining the CDR3 with reference TRBV5-1 and TRBJ2-7 gives the whole variable domain KAGVTQTPRYLIKTRGQQVTLSCSPISGHRSVSWYQQTPGQGLQFLFEYFSETQRNKGNFPGRFSGRQFSNSRSEMNVSTLELGDSALYLCASSLVLAGASHRYEQYFGPGTRLTVT.

V is TRBV6-5 and J is TRBJ1-2; perhaps TRBD1 as D (6 bases). The V end lost 0 bases, the J end lost 12 bases, and 11 bases lay between the germline ends. This CDR3 is 12 amino acids long. In germline, CDR1 is MNHEY, CDR2 SVGAGI. CDR3 coding DNA: TGTGCCAGCAGTTACTCGCGGGGGCAGAACACCTTC. Its protein product is CASSYSRGQNTF.

V and J are TRBV5-6 and TRBJ1-5; 7 bases map to TRBD1. V shed 4 bases and J 0 bases; nucleotides not matched to a gene: 10. There are 17 residues in the CDR3. Looked up from germline, CDR1 is SGHDT and CDR2 is YYEEEE. CDR3 in DNA: TGTGCCAGCAGCAAGGGACAGAATCTTTATAGCAATCAGCCCCAGCATTTT. Translated, it gives CASSKGQNLYSNQPQHF.

This clone is a singleton in its sample. The chain joins TRBV6-1 to TRBJ1-6; a weak D match, TRBD1 (5 bases). This CDR3 is 15 amino acids long. Germline-derived CDR1 and CDR2 are MNHNS and SASEGT. Trimming removed 3 bases from V and 11 bases from J, with 17 bases in between. The CDR3 loop reads CASSDGMRGRTPLHF. The DNA for the CDR3 is TGTGCCAGCAGTGATGGGATGAGGGGCAGAACACCCCTCCACTTT.

This chain connects TRBV6-1 to TRBJ2-7; D remains unclear. The CDR3 runs 13 residues. V was cut by 6 bases and J by 2 bases, with 11 bases left in between. In germline, CDR1 is MNHNS, CDR2 SASEGT. The CDR3: CASRPGSTYEQYF. The CDR3 nucleotides read TGTGCCAGCAGGCCCGGGTCTACCTACGAGCAGTACTTC.

The chain combines TRBV11-3 with TRBJ1-1; D call uncertain. Trimming stripped 7 bases from V and 5 bases from J, with 8 bases between. Germline CDR1 SGHNT, CDR2 YENEEA. This CDR3 is 11 amino acids long. The CDR3 reads CASTRATEAFF. The DNA for the CDR3 is TGTGCCAGCACTAGGGCAACTGAAGCTTTCTTT.

This clone has more than one count but fewer than ten. The chain recombines TRBV9 with TRBJ2-1; D may correspond to TRBD1 or TRBD2 (5 bases each). The CDR3 has 15 residues. CDR1 and CDR2 from the germline V gene are SGDLS and YYNGEE. V dropped 2 bases and J dropped 4 bases, with 13 bases sitting between them. CDR3 residues: CASSVTGTLYNEQFF. The CDR3, as DNA: TGTGCCAGCAGCGTGACCGGGACGCTTTACAATGAGCAGTTCTTC.

This clone was detected once. The J gene is TRBJ2-1, the V gene TRBV6-1, with 7 bases that match TRBD2. The CDR3 has 15 residues. Per the germline V gene, CDR1 is MNHNS and CDR2 is SASEGT. The CDR3, as DNA: TGTGCTGCAGACCCGCGGAGCGGGATAACGAATGAGCAGTTCTTC. Protein product: CAADPRSGITNEQFF.

The CDR3 loop reads CASSLVGGEGEKLFF. The CDR3 coding sequence is TGCGCCAGCAGCTTGGTTGGAGGCGAAGGTGAAAAACTGTTTTTT. V and J are TRBV5-1 and TRBJ1-4; D gene unclear. This CDR3 contains 15 residues. The ends were cut back, 0 bases at V and 7 bases at J, with 13 bases in the middle. Germline V gene sequence: CDR1 SGHRS, CDR2 YFSETQ.

The chain links TRBV6-1 to TRBJ1-2; a weak D match, TRBD1 (5 bases). Germline-derived CDR1 and CDR2 are MNHNS and SASEGT. V lost 7 bases, J lost 4 bases, and 16 bases lay in between. The CDR3 is 14 residues long. CDR3 DNA: TGTGCCAGCACCATGCAGGGCGTAAGCTATGGCTACACCTTC. Its translation is CASTMQGVSYGYTF.

To note about this clone: At one boundary the junction diverges from the germline segment, which might be a read error. The chain joins TRBV4-1 to TRBJ1-1; 7 bases align to TRBD1. Per the germline V gene, CDR1 is MGHRA and CDR2 is YSYEKL. There are 14 residues in the CDR3. CDR3 DNA sequence: TGCGCCAGCAGGCAAGGGGGCGCGTACACTGAAGCTTTCTTT. It specifies CASRQGGAYTEAFF.

The chain carries TRBV7-2 and TRBJ2-7; tentatively, D is TRBD1 (6 bases). The CDR3 loop spans 14 amino acids. The germline CDR1 and CDR2 sequences are SGHTA and FQGNSA. The ends were cut back, 5 bases at V and 3 bases at J, with 14 bases in the middle. Here the CDR3 reads CASSLQGTLYEQYF. In DNA, the CDR3 is TGTGCCAGCAGCCTTCAGGGGACGCTCTACGAGCAGTACTTC.

In nucleotides, the CDR3 is TGTGCCAGCAGTTACTCACAAGGGGAGGACTATGGCTACACCTTC. Protein: CASSYSQGEDYGYTF. J is TRBJ1-2 and V is TRBV6-6; a weak D match, TRBD1 (5 bases). Germline V lookup: CDR1 MNHNY, CDR2 SVGAGI (reference sequence). This CDR3 region has 15 residues. V was cut by 0 bases and J by 3 bases, with 11 bases left in between.

This rearrangement joins TRBV18 to TRBJ2-1; 9 bases line up with TRBD2. In germline, CDR1 is KGHSH, CDR2 LQKENI. J was trimmed by 6 bases and V by 0 bases; bases with no gene match: 3. The CDR3 is 15 amino acids. The CDR3: CASSPPPLAGNEQFF. Written as DNA, the CDR3 is TGTGCCAGCTCACCACCTCCACTAGCGGGCAATGAGCAGTTCTTC. The full variable domain, in which reference TRBV18 and TRBJ2-1 provide the parts outside the CDR3, is NAGVMQNPRHLVRRRGQEARLRCSPMKGHSHVYWYRQLPEEGLKFMVYLQKENIIDESGMPKERFSAEFPKEGPSILRIQQVVRGDSAAYFCASSPPPLAGNEQFFGPGTRLTVL.

The chain couples TRBV20-1 to TRBJ2-5; D unclear. V was pared by 7 bases and J by 5 bases, with 11 bases between. The CDR3 extends over 11 amino acids. The germline gives CDR1 DFQATT, CDR2 SNEGSKA (reference sequence). DNA for the CDR3: TGCAGTGGCTTGTCACCGGAGACCCAGTACTTC. It yields the protein CSGLSPETQYF.

This chain links TRBV5-6 with TRBJ1-1, with D unresolved. V lost 1 base and J lost 3, with 10 bases in between. The CDR3 has 14 amino acids. The V gene's germline CDR1 is SGHDT and CDR2 YYEEEE. CDR3 bases: TGTGCCAGCAGCTTGACAAGGGCTGACACTGAAGCTTTCTTT. Translation gives CASSLTRADTEAFF. Variable domain in full (rest from reference TRBV5-6 and TRBJ1-1): DAGVTQSPTHLIKTRGQQVTLRCSPKSGHDTVSWYQQALGQGPQFIFQYYEEEERQRGNFPDRFSGHQFPNYSSELNVNALLLGDSALYLCASSLTRADTEAFFGQGTRLTVV.

The genes are TRBV5-1 and TRBJ2-3, with 13 bases aligning to TRBD2. V trimming: 4 bases; J trimming: 7 bases; junction bases outside the gene matches: 9. Germline V gene sequence: CDR1 SGHRS, CDR2 YFSETQ. The CDR3 is made up of 16 amino acids. CDR3 in amino acids: CASSPSLAGGRNTQYF. The CDR3 nucleotides are TGCGCCAGCAGCCCATCACTAGCGGGGGGGCGAAATACGCAGTATTTT. Based on the CDR3 plus reference TRBV5-1 and TRBJ2-3, the full variable domain is KAGVTQTPRYLIKTRGQQVTLSCSPISGHRSVSWYQQTPGQGLQFLFEYFSETQRNKGNFPGRFSGRQFSNSRSEMNVSTLELGDSALYLCASSPSLAGGRNTQYFGPGTRLTVL.